This entry lists 14 T cell receptor beta chains sequenced from one sample in a study of T cells in localized non-small cell lung cancer. Clones were read by immunoSEQ multiplex PCR, and TCRdb kept only the in-frame ones, dropping some. The data show more than 2,000 clones, with approximately 18% seen just once and approximately 9.9% held by the top ten. The sequenced sample was normal lung tissue next to the tumor, obtained before any cancer treatment. These receptors originate from a man between 40 and 75 years old with stage I squamous cell lung carcinoma.

This chain joins TRBV28 and TRBJ2-5, with D possibly matching TRBD2 (5 bases). Germline V gives CDR1 MDHEN, CDR2 SYDVKM. The CDR3 extends over 16 amino acids. The V end lost 4 bases, the J end lost 1 base, and 16 bases lay between the germline ends. The CDR3 DNA is TGTGCCAGCAGTTGGAAAGCGGTCCTCCCCCAAGAGACCCAGTACTTC. Its protein is CASSWKAVLPQETQYF.

There are a few counts of this clone. DNA for the CDR3: TGTGCCAGCAGCCCAACAGTCGACGGCTATGAGCAGTTCTTC. This gives the protein CASSPTVDGYEQFF. The chain links TRBV11-3 to TRBJ2-1; D not certain. Trimming took off 5 bases at V and 8 bases at J, with 16 bases between the two ends. CDR1 is SGHNT, CDR2 YENEEA, per germline. This CDR3 region has 14 residues. The entire variable domain, with the rest obtained from reference TRBV11-3 and TRBJ2-1, is as follows: EAGVVQSPRYKIIEKKQPVAFWCNPISGHNTLYWYLQNLGQGPELLIRYENEEAVDDSQLPKDRFSAERLKGVDSTLKIQPAELGDSAVYLCASSPTVDGYEQFFGPGTRLTVL.

In its sample, this clone was seen a few times. This chain connects TRBV28 to TRBJ2-1; 12 bases match TRBD2. This CDR3 is 19 amino acids long. Trimming removed 3 bases from V and 3 bases from J; junction bases left unmatched: 12. Germline CDR1 reads MDHEN; CDR2 reads SYDVKM. This chain's CDR3 is CASSFVPGLAGKNYNEQFF. CDR3 nucleotides: TGTGCCAGCAGTTTCGTCCCGGGACTAGCGGGTAAGAACTACAATGAGCAGTTCTTC.

The chain has TRBV11-3 and TRBJ2-7; no firm D call. The V gene's germline CDR1 is SGHNT and CDR2 YENEEA. The V end lost 7 bases, the J end lost 0 bases, and 16 bases lay between the germline ends. CDR3 size: 15 residues. Here the CDR3 reads CASTIGGDDSYEQYF. The CDR3 DNA follows: TGTGCCAGCACCATCGGTGGAGACGACTCCTACGAGCAGTACTTC.

The gene calls are TRBV11-3 and TRBJ2-3; 12 nucleotides line up with TRBD2. The CDR3 extends over 16 amino acids. Germline trimming cut 5 bases from V and 0 bases from J; bases unmatched to any gene: 3. The germline V gene encodes CDR1 SGHNT and CDR2 YENEEA. As DNA, the CDR3 is TGTGCCAGCAGCGGGACTAGCGGGCGGAGCACAGATACGCAGTATTTT. The encoded protein is CASSGTSGRSTDTQYF.

This clone is termed medium-sized. This chain joins TRBV11-3 and TRBJ2-7; 7 bases align to TRBD1. With V trimmed by 5 bases and J by 2 bases, 6 bases remained unmatched. CDR1 SGHNT and CDR2 YENEEA come from the germline V gene. CDR3 length: 14 residues. CDR3 nucleotide sequence: TGTGCCAGCAGCAATGTCGGGACAGCCTACGAGCAGTACTTC. It codes for CASSNVGTAYEQYF.

The sample holds a few counts of this clone. This sequence joins TRBV28 and TRBJ2-7; possibly TRBD1 for D (6 bases). The V end lost 5 bases, the J end lost 1 base, and 9 bases lay between the germline ends. Germline CDR1 reads MDHEN; CDR2 reads SYDVKM. CDR3 length equals 13 residues. The CDR3: CASSPGQSYEQYF. Written as DNA, the CDR3 is TGTGCCAGCAGTCCCGGACAGTCCTACGAGCAGTACTTC.

The table lists this clone with a few counts. The V and J genes are TRBV28 and TRBJ2-7, with D perhaps matching TRBD2 (5 bases). Trimming took off 6 bases at V and 2 bases at J, with 20 bases between the two ends. The CDR3 totals 16 residues. CDR1 is MDHEN, CDR2 SYDVKM, per germline. The CDR3 DNA is TGTGCCAGCAGGCCGATACCGGGATTAGACCCCTACGAGCAGTACTTC. It translates to CASRPIPGLDPYEQYF.

Of note for this clone: Other DNA sequences in the sample encode the same CDR3. The V and J genes are TRBV6-8 and TRBJ1-1; possibly TRBD1 for D (5 bases). This CDR3 has 14 amino acids. The V gene's germline CDR1 is MNHGY and CDR2 SAAAGT. With 2 bases removed from V and 5 bases from J, the gap between germline ends came to 12 bases. The CDR3 DNA sequence: TGTGCCAGCAGTTACAGGGGCGTAGGAACTGAAGCTTTCTTT. Its protein is CASSYRGVGTEAFF.

The chain has TRBV28 and TRBJ1-4; TRBD1 matches 8 bases. After removal of 4 bases from V and 7 bases from J, the junction contained 8 bases not matched to a gene. This CDR3 is 15 amino acids long. Germline V gene lookup returns CDR1 MDHEN and CDR2 SYDVKM. CDR3 coding DNA: TGTGCCAGCAGTTCCCCAGGGGGCGCGGGTGAAAAACTGTTTTTT. It translates to CASSSPGGAGEKLFF. The full variable domain, with the rest looked up from reference TRBV28 and TRBJ1-4, is DVKVTQSSRYLVKRTGEKVFLECVQDMDHENMFWYRQDPGLGLRLIYFSYDVKMKEKGDIPEGYSVSREKKERFSLILESASTNQTSMYLCASSSPGGAGEKLFFGSGTQLSVL.

The chain is built from TRBV11-3 and TRBJ1-1; no reliable D call. V was clipped by 5 bases and J by 7 bases, with 17 bases between them. This CDR3 spans 14 amino acids. CDR1 is SGHNT, CDR2 YENEEA, per germline. The CDR3, as DNA: TGTGCCAGCAGCCTAAGAAGCCGGGGTCTTGAAGCTTTCTTT. It yields the protein CASSLRSRGLEAFF.

This clone is termed large. This chain links TRBV6-8 with TRBJ1-1; D might be TRBD1 (6 bases). V dropped 2 bases and J dropped 4 bases, with 14 bases sitting between them. The CDR3 spans 15 residues. CDR1 and CDR2 from the germline V gene are MNHGY and SAAAGT. The DNA of the CDR3 is TGTGCCAGCAGTTACCTCCCCGAAGGGGGCACTGAAGCTTTCTTT. It encodes CASSYLPEGGTEAFF.

The chain carries TRBV19 and TRBJ2-7; 8 bases are a match to TRBD2. Per germline, CDR1 LNHDA and CDR2 SQIVND (reference sequence). This CDR3 contains 17 residues. V shed 3 bases and J 5 bases; nucleotides not matched to a gene: 15. For the CDR3, the DNA is TGTGCCAGTAGTATTATCGGGGTAGCGGGAAACAGCAACGAGCAGTACTTC. It codes for CASSIIGVAGNSNEQYF.

The chain recombines TRBV19 with TRBJ1-5, with TRBD1 identical over 8 bases. V lost 4 bases and J lost 7; bases outside the gene matches: 9. The length of the CDR3 is 15 residues. Per germline, CDR1 LNHDA and CDR2 SQIVND (reference sequence). The CDR3 sequence is CASSNSGQGEQPQHF. CDR3 DNA sequence: TGTGCCAGTAGTAACTCTGGACAGGGAGAACAGCCCCAGCATTTT. Together with reference TRBV19 and TRBJ1-5, the CDR3 gives the full variable domain: DGGITQSPKYLFRKEGQNVTLSCEQNLNHDAMYWYRQDPGQGLRLIYYSQIVNDFQKGDIAEGYSVSREKKESFPLTVTSAQKNPTAFYLCASSNSGQGEQPQHFGDGTRLSIL.